This TCR beta chain stems from a study of T cells in Graves' hyperthyroidism and ophthalmopathy. Findings of the study overall: Onset of ophthalmopathy came a median approximately 6.5 months after the model predicted it. Ophthalmopathy was distinguished from stable hyperthyroidism by 13 V-J signatures.

Exclusions: uncontrolled infection, other autoimmune disease, pregnancy, lactation. This clonotype was recorded at least ten times. The target antigen is unknown. The source material, RNA transcripts, was used to amplify TCR beta CDR3 regions. Researchers ran a first-round RT-PCR on the TCR CDR3 using the HTBI primer set. One entry per CDR3 protein, called by TCRdb with MiXCR from the multiplex PCR reads. The sample has about 570,000 distinct CDR3 sequences; more than 45% are singletons. Material for sequencing was peripheral blood or thyroid tissue (not recorded which). The TCR comes from an adult woman with Graves' disease, either hyperthyroidism or ophthalmopathy (not recorded which).

The CDR3: CAAGLKGGNTIYF. The CDR3, as DNA: TGTGCCGCAGGGTTGAAAGGTGGAAACACCATATATTTT. V gene TRBV7-9 combines with J gene TRBJ1-3, with D possibly TRBD1 on 5 matching bases. The CDR3 is 13 residues long. Trimming removed 11 bases at V and 3 bases at J, with 14 bases between. Germline V CDR1 and CDR2: SEHNR, FQNEAQ (reference sequence).